This TCR beta chain was sequenced during a study of blood T cells in healthy people across ages. Germline trimming cut 5 bases from V and 2 bases from J; bases unmatched to any gene: 10. Germline V gene lookup returns CDR1 KGHDR and CDR2 SFDVKD. This CDR3 contains 16 residues. General study points: The fall in TCR beta diversity per million T cells was roughly linear with age.

Details on this clonotype: The antigen is not known.

Next came a second PCR, run for about 7 to 12 cycles, which used a sample-barcoded 5' primer along with a J-beta primer mix. TCRdb itself ran the 5' RACE reads through MiXCR, one entry per CDR3 protein. Among about 1,500,000 distinct CDR3 sequences listed, roughly 45% were seen once. The J gene is TRBJ2-5, the V gene TRBV24-1; TRBD2 agrees at 7 bases. The receptor was derived from a woman aged 18-30 years in good health. Sequenced sample: blood. The CDR3 DNA follows: TGTGCCACCAGTGTCAGGCCGGGTAGCGGGCAAGAGACCCAGTACTTC. Its protein is CATSVRPGSGQETQYF.